This T cell receptor beta chain was captured by sequencing in a study of T cell responses to AZD1222 COVID-19 vaccine. Whole-study results and caveats: Two AZD1222 doses significantly raised spike-specific TCR breadth and depth over controls. There were vaccine-associated CD4 TCRs across spike, dominant at 160-218 and 743-854. Reportedly, close to half of spike-specific TCRs are directed against unmutated variant regions.

This CDR3 is 15 amino acids long. Trimming shortened V by 2 bases and J by 0 bases, and 11 bases separated the two germline ends. Germline V gene data show CDR1 as MNHEY and CDR2 as SVGAGI. Of note for this clone: Antigen: not known.

The method was immunoSEQ multiplex PCR; TCRdb's version includes in-frame clones alone and lacks a portion of them. In the table there are around 170,000 clones, over 75% of which are singletons. The chain uses TRBV6-5 and TRBJ2-7; no definite D call. Sequencing used peripheral blood, obtained on day 0 of AZD1222 vaccination. This TCR was sampled from an adult in good health. Written as DNA, the CDR3 is TGTGCCAGCAGTTACCGGGCAAAATCCTCCTACGAGCAGTACTTC. Translating gives CASSYRAKSSYEQYF.